This is a list of T cell receptor beta chains from one sample in a study of blood T cell repertoires in COVID-19. Some clones are missing from TCRdb's copy, which holds only in-frame ones; the method was immunoSEQ multiplex PCR. The sample lists around 330,000 clones; approximately 88% were seen once. The sample consisted of peripheral blood. The receptor source for this set is a woman in her 30s with COVID-19, enrolled during active disease. The CDR3 runs from the conserved cysteine through the conserved F or W. A D gene is named only where the DNA matches it firmly. Clone sizes are given selectively: once, few, many, or a class where the clone is expanded.

v_call: TRBV6-5; j_call: TRBJ2-2; d_call: .; clone_size: .; cdr3_nt: TGTGCCAGCAGTTACTCGACAGCGAACACCGGGGAGCTGTTTTTT; cdr3_aa: CASSYSTANTGELFF
v_call: TRBV28; j_call: TRBJ2-7; d_call: TRBD1; clone_size: .; cdr3_nt: TGTGCCAGCAGTTTAGGGACAGGGATCTACGAGCAGTACTTC; cdr3_aa: CASSLGTGIYEQYF
v_call: TRBV9; j_call: TRBJ2-7; d_call: TRBD2; clone_size: .; cdr3_nt: TGTGCCAGCAGCCCCGGGGGGAGCGAGCAGTACTTC; cdr3_aa: CASSPGGSEQYF
v_call: TRBV3-1/TRBV3-2; j_call: TRBJ1-2; d_call: .; clone_size: .; cdr3_nt: TGTGCCAGCAGCACCCGATCTATCGGCTACACCTTC; cdr3_aa: CASSTRSIGYTF
v_call: TRBV7-9; j_call: TRBJ1-1; d_call: .; clone_size: .; cdr3_nt: TGTGCCAGCAGCTTAGAGGGGCGGAGCCCGAACACTGAAGCTTTCTTT; cdr3_aa: CASSLEGRSPNTEAFF
v_call: TRBV19; j_call: TRBJ2-2; d_call: .; clone_size: .; cdr3_nt: TGTGCCAGTAGAGAGGGTCGTCGGGGAACCGGGGAGCTGTTTTTT; cdr3_aa: CASREGRRGTGELFF
v_call: TRBV27; j_call: TRBJ1-2; d_call: .; clone_size: .; cdr3_nt: TGTGCCAGCAGTTTGGGGGGGGCGAATGGCTACACCTTC; cdr3_aa: CASSLGGANGYTF
v_call: TRBV3-1/TRBV3-2; j_call: TRBJ1-4; d_call: .; clone_size: .; cdr3_nt: TGTGCCAGCAGCCAAGAGGGAGGCCTTAAAGCCACAACTAATGAAAAACTGTTTTTT; cdr3_aa: CASSQEGGLKATTNEKLFF
v_call: TRBV6-6; j_call: TRBJ1-5; d_call: TRBD1; clone_size: few; cdr3_nt: TGTGCCAGCAGTGTCCAGACAGGGTTGGGACAGCCCCAGCATTTT; cdr3_aa: CASSVQTGLGQPQHF
v_call: TRBV5-1; j_call: TRBJ1-2; d_call: TRBD1; clone_size: .; cdr3_nt: TGCGCCAGCAGCAACGGGGACAGGGGTCAGTATGGCTACACCTTC; cdr3_aa: CASSNGDRGQYGYTF
v_call: TRBV14; j_call: TRBJ1-1; d_call: .; clone_size: .; cdr3_nt: TGTGCCAGCAGGGGTTCCAGGGCGTTGAACACTGAAGCTTTCTTT; cdr3_aa: CASRGSRALNTEAFF
v_call: TRBV5-1; j_call: TRBJ2-7; d_call: .; clone_size: once; cdr3_nt: TGCGCCAGCAGCTTGGGTCCAGAACAGGGATACGAGCAGTACTTC; cdr3_aa: CASSLGPEQGYEQYF
v_call: TRBV7-8; j_call: TRBJ2-1; d_call: .; clone_size: .; cdr3_nt: TGTGCCAGCAGCCCGCGGGCAGGGGGGTGGAATGAGCAGTTCTTC; cdr3_aa: CASSPRAGGWNEQFF
v_call: TRBV9; j_call: TRBJ2-3; d_call: .; clone_size: .; cdr3_nt: TGTGCCAGCAGCGCCTACCTCCGGGACACCAACACAGATACGCAGTATTTT; cdr3_aa: CASSAYLRDTNTDTQYF
v_call: TRBV6-5; j_call: TRBJ1-1; d_call: .; clone_size: .; cdr3_nt: TGTGCCAGCAGTAAATCACCGGGACAGAACACTGAAGCTTTCTTT; cdr3_aa: CASSKSPGQNTEAFF
v_call: TRBV5-1; j_call: TRBJ1-5; d_call: TRBD1; clone_size: .; cdr3_nt: TGCGCCAGCAGCCCCGGACAGGGAGCTCAGCCCCAGCATTTT; cdr3_aa: CASSPGQGAQPQHF
v_call: TRBV29-1; j_call: TRBJ1-1; d_call: .; clone_size: .; cdr3_nt: TGCAGCGTTTTTACACAGATGAACACTGAAGCTTTCTTT; cdr3_aa: CSVFTQMNTEAFF
v_call: TRBV4-1; j_call: TRBJ1-4; d_call: .; clone_size: few; cdr3_nt: TGCGCCAGCAGCCAAGAGACAGGTTATAATGAAAAACTGTTTTTT; cdr3_aa: CASSQETGYNEKLFF
v_call: TRBV5-8; j_call: TRBJ1-4; d_call: TRBD1; clone_size: .; cdr3_nt: TGTGCCAGCAGCTCCACGGGACAGGGACATGAAAAACTGTTTTTT; cdr3_aa: CASSSTGQGHEKLFF
v_call: TRBV5-1; j_call: TRBJ2-2; d_call: TRBD1; clone_size: .; cdr3_nt: TGCGCCAGCAGCTTGACAGGGGTCGACACCGGGGAGCTGTTTTTT; cdr3_aa: CASSLTGVDTGELFF
v_call: TRBV14; j_call: TRBJ1-2; d_call: .; clone_size: .; cdr3_nt: TGTGCCAGCAGCCCTAGGGAGAACCTCTATGGCTACACCTTC; cdr3_aa: CASSPRENLYGYTF
v_call: TRBV7-6; j_call: TRBJ2-1; d_call: .; clone_size: .; cdr3_nt: TGTGCCAGCAGCCCCGAACCCAGACAGAGCTCCTACAATGAGCAGTTCTTC; cdr3_aa: CASSPEPRQSSYNEQFF
v_call: TRBV6-1; j_call: TRBJ2-3; d_call: .; clone_size: .; cdr3_nt: TGTGCCAGCAGTGATGGCAGGTTGAGAACAGATACGCAGTATTTT; cdr3_aa: CASSDGRLRTDTQYF
v_call: TRBV6-5; j_call: TRBJ2-5; d_call: TRBD2; clone_size: .; cdr3_nt: TGTGCCAGCAGTCCAACCAGCGGGAGGGAGACCCAGTACTTC; cdr3_aa: CASSPTSGRETQYF
v_call: TRBV3-1/TRBV3-2; j_call: TRBJ1-6; d_call: .; clone_size: .; cdr3_nt: TGTGCCAGCAGCCCGCCGGGAGTTAGGCCCCTCCACTTT; cdr3_aa: CASSPPGVRPLHF
v_call: TRBV18; j_call: TRBJ1-2; d_call: TRBD1; clone_size: .; cdr3_nt: TGTGCCAGCTCACCACTGCAAAACACCGGGACAGGGGGCTTCTATGGCTACACCTTC; cdr3_aa: CASSPLQNTGTGGFYGYTF
v_call: TRBV4-2; j_call: TRBJ1-2; d_call: TRBD1; clone_size: .; cdr3_nt: TGTGCCAGCAGCCAAGATGGCCAGGGGGCGCGTTATGGCTACACCTTC; cdr3_aa: CASSQDGQGARYGYTF
v_call: TRBV13; j_call: TRBJ2-3; d_call: TRBD2; clone_size: .; cdr3_nt: TGTGCCAGCAGCGCCAGGACTAGCGGAACCACAGATACGCAGTATTTT; cdr3_aa: CASSARTSGTTDTQYF
v_call: TRBV6-5; j_call: TRBJ1-3; d_call: .; clone_size: .; cdr3_nt: TGTGCCAGCAGTTGGACAGCTTCCAACACCATATATTTT; cdr3_aa: CASSWTASNTIYF
v_call: TRBV6-5; j_call: TRBJ1-2; d_call: TRBD1; clone_size: .; cdr3_nt: TGTGCCAGCACGCGACAGGGCATCTATGGCTACACCTTC; cdr3_aa: CASTRQGIYGYTF
v_call: TRBV20-1; j_call: TRBJ2-1; d_call: .; clone_size: .; cdr3_nt: TGCAGTACCAGTGGGGGGCAGAGCTCCTACAATGAGCAGTTCTTC; cdr3_aa: CSTSGGQSSYNEQFF
v_call: TRBV6-2/TRBV6-3; j_call: TRBJ1-1; d_call: .; clone_size: .; cdr3_nt: TGTGCCAGCAGTTACTCGGGAGGGAGGACCGCTGAAGCTTTCTTT; cdr3_aa: CASSYSGGRTAEAFF
v_call: TRBV11-3; j_call: TRBJ2-1; d_call: TRBD2; clone_size: .; cdr3_nt: TGTGCCAGCAGCCTCGGGACTAGCGGGGTTAATGAGCAGTTCTTC; cdr3_aa: CASSLGTSGVNEQFF
v_call: TRBV25-1; j_call: TRBJ1-1; d_call: TRBD1; clone_size: .; cdr3_nt: TGTGCCAGCAGTGAAAGAGGGGACAGTGAAGCTTTCTTT; cdr3_aa: CASSERGDSEAFF
v_call: TRBV7-2; j_call: TRBJ1-2; d_call: TRBD1; clone_size: .; cdr3_nt: TGTGCCAGCAGCTACACCCCGGGACAGGGGTATGGCTACACCTTC; cdr3_aa: CASSYTPGQGYGYTF
v_call: TRBV25-1; j_call: TRBJ1-3; d_call: .; clone_size: .; cdr3_nt: TGTGCCAGCAGTGAATCGGGTCCAGTATCCGGAAACACCATATATTTT; cdr3_aa: CASSESGPVSGNTIYF
v_call: TRBV30; j_call: TRBJ1-2; d_call: .; clone_size: .; cdr3_nt: TGTGCCTGGAGTGTACGCGGGGGAACCTATGGCTACACCTTC; cdr3_aa: CAWSVRGGTYGYTF
v_call: TRBV6-5; j_call: TRBJ1-6; d_call: .; clone_size: .; cdr3_nt: TGTGCCAGCAGTCCAGAGGGTCCTCCCAATTCACCCCTCCACTTT; cdr3_aa: CASSPEGPPNSPLHF
v_call: TRBV13; j_call: TRBJ1-1; d_call: .; clone_size: .; cdr3_nt: TGTGCCAGCAGCTTACTGGACAGGAACACTGAAGCTTTCTTT; cdr3_aa: CASSLLDRNTEAFF
v_call: TRBV5-5; j_call: TRBJ2-7; d_call: .; clone_size: .; cdr3_nt: TGTGCCAGCAGTACGGGACACCTCTCCTACGAGCAGTACTTC; cdr3_aa: CASSTGHLSYEQYF
v_call: TRBV7-6; j_call: TRBJ1-6; d_call: .; clone_size: once; cdr3_nt: TGTGCCAGCAGCTTAACACGTGGTTCACCCCTCCACTTT; cdr3_aa: CASSLTRGSPLHF
v_call: TRBV11-2; j_call: TRBJ2-3; d_call: .; clone_size: few; cdr3_nt: TGTGCCAGCAGCTTTTATCCGGCGGGCCGGACAGATACGCAGTATTTT; cdr3_aa: CASSFYPAGRTDTQYF
v_call: TRBV9; j_call: TRBJ2-1; d_call: .; clone_size: .; cdr3_nt: TGTGCCAGCAGCCCCGGGGGGCCCCTTCGGTTCTTC; cdr3_aa: CASSPGGPLRFF
v_call: TRBV19; j_call: TRBJ1-1; d_call: TRBD1; clone_size: once; cdr3_nt: TGTGCCAGTAGTACTAACCGGGACAGGGGGCCTGAAGCTTTCTTT; cdr3_aa: CASSTNRDRGPEAFF
v_call: TRBV5-4; j_call: TRBJ1-6; d_call: TRBD1; clone_size: once; cdr3_nt: TGTGCCAGCAGCGCGACAGGGGATTCTAATTCACCCCTCCACTTT; cdr3_aa: CASSATGDSNSPLHF
v_call: TRBV4-1; j_call: TRBJ1-4; d_call: .; clone_size: .; cdr3_nt: TGCGCCAGCAGCCAAGCCGGGCTTCAGGGATTGGGAAAACTGTTTTTT; cdr3_aa: CASSQAGLQGLGKLFF
v_call: TRBV5-4; j_call: TRBJ2-2; d_call: .; clone_size: .; cdr3_nt: TGTGCCAGCAGCTATGACCGGGGTCCTGGCACCGGGGAGCTGTTTTTT; cdr3_aa: CASSYDRGPGTGELFF
v_call: TRBV5-6; j_call: TRBJ2-5; d_call: .; clone_size: .; cdr3_nt: TGTGCCAGCAGCTTGGTTCGGTACCAAGAGACCCAGTACTTC; cdr3_aa: CASSLVRYQETQYF